This T cell receptor (beta chain) was sequenced during a study of T cell responses to AZD1222 COVID-19 vaccine (dated by TCRdb to 2020 to 2023). For context, the study as a whole: AZD1222 recipients given second doses at about 4 weeks or at about 12 weeks were pooled, since spike-specific TCR depth and breadth were not found to differ between the two schedules. TCR sequencing was performed for over 230 trial participants, of whom about 210 were given two doses of AZD1222 and around 26 were given two doses of MenACWY control vaccine. Trial participants were enrolled into age subgroups of 18-55, 56-69 and 70-plus years, which contained about 150, 28 and 57 TCR-sequenced participants, respectively.

As concerns this clone: There is no known antigen for this receptor. Base-call qualities are not available, and no considerably larger clone is one nucleotide away.

Sample time point, as interpreted from the label and publication: baseline before first vaccination. Samples from vaccinated people were obtained from the UK trials COV001 and COV002, which included a single-blind randomized controlled phase 2/3 trial of AZD1222 (ChAdOx1 nCoV-19) in healthy adults. For TCRbeta chain sequencing, PBMC samples from trial participants were taken at day 0 and at day 28 after the second dose. Study-wide conclusions, independent of this receptor: Because no samples from the day 14 peak response were available, repertoires could be characterized only after the peak T cell response. Conclusions about previously exposed vaccinees were limited because only six AZD1222 recipients were SARS-CoV-2 seropositive at baseline. In the small 56-69-year group, the increase in depth fell short of significance, most likely because of low power. Vaccine-associated CD4 TCRs spanned the whole spike protein, with dominant responses in regions 160-218 and 743-854. After two AZD1222 doses, spike-specific TCR breadth and depth were significantly higher than at day 0 and than in MenACWY recipients. Reportedly, close to half of the unique spike-specific TCRs recognized epitopes lying outside the regions that are mutated in the B.1.351 and B.1.1.7 variants. Participants were mostly white British, with more females than males. The authors suggested clonal diversity may have been underestimated.

The CDR3 regions of human TCRbeta chains were subjected to immunosequencing. The paper's data handling went like this. TCRs in the repertoires were compared against a reference library of SARS-CoV-2-specific TCRs that had been generated with the MIRA antigen-specificity platform. Breadth was defined as the fraction of unique TCRs that were SARS-CoV-2-associated. Depth was defined as the fraction of total T cells that were SARS-CoV-2-associated. Using the MIRA data, every spike-specific TCR was mapped to the spike region that the TCR reacted to and assigned to either a CD4 or a CD8 class. Log10-transformed breadth and depth values were compared by one-way ANOVA with Sidak's multiple comparisons tests. Held by TCRdb, this immuneACCESS table contains in-frame sequences only and omits some clones. Under half of the omission traces to an unresolved V gene where checked; the cause of the rest is unknown. V, J and clone size reflect that table, while D and trimming were determined from the DNA. The sample data list around 130,000 clones, and 94% of these were observed just once. The ten biggest clones cover roughly 6.6% of the sample.

Sequenced material: peripheral blood, taken on day 0 of AZD1222 vaccination. The clonotype originates from an adult in good health.

The CDR3 amino acid sequence is: CASSASGFQETQYF. The DNA sequence is as follows: TGTGCCAGCAGCGCTAGCGGCTTCCAAGAGACCCAGTACTTC. The chain is made from TRBV9 and TRBJ2-5; 7 central bases correspond to TRBD2. According to the germline V gene, CDR1 reads SGDLS and CDR2 reads YYNGEE. The CDR3 starts with the cysteine, ends with the phenylalanine, and has 14 residues. CDR3 DNA only is kept here, 42 bases in frame from base 1. Trimming accounts for 3 bases at V and 1 base at J, while the number of junction bases matched to no gene is 3.